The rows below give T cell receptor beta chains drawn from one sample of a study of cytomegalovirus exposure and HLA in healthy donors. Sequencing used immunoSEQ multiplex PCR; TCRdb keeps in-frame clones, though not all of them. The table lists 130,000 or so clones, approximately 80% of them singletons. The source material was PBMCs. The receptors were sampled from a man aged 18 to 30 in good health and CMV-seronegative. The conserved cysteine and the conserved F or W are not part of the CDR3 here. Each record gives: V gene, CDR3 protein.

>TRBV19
ASSKRQGTAYNEQF
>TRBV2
ASSELIGTSYEQY
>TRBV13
ASSLPGRERTYEQY
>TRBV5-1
ASSSTGTGATEAF
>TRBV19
ATTRPTTNEQF
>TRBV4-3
ASSQALVREQY
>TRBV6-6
ASSSSPLRGTDTQY
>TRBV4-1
ASSQDRGASYEQY
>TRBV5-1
ASSLGPTRTLSSYEQY
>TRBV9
ASSVGTGVAEAF
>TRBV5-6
ASRETGKENEKLF
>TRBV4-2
ASSQLAGGNEQF
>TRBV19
ASSITGTTPNQPQH
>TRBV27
ASSLQGPNQPQH
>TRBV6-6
ASSRQVEQY
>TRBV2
ASRAGGNEQF
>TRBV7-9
ASSPRQGQAVNTEAF
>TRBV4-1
ASSQGKQGTDTQY
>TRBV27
ASINSSGGYT
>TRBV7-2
ASSYQGGVGQPQH
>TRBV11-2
ASSLAGGAYEQY
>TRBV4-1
ASSLRPDGNSYNEQF
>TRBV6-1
ASSLFGTGPYEQY
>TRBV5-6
ASSPGQASYNEQF
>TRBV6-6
ASTKGGSYEQY
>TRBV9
ASSVRDTHYGYT